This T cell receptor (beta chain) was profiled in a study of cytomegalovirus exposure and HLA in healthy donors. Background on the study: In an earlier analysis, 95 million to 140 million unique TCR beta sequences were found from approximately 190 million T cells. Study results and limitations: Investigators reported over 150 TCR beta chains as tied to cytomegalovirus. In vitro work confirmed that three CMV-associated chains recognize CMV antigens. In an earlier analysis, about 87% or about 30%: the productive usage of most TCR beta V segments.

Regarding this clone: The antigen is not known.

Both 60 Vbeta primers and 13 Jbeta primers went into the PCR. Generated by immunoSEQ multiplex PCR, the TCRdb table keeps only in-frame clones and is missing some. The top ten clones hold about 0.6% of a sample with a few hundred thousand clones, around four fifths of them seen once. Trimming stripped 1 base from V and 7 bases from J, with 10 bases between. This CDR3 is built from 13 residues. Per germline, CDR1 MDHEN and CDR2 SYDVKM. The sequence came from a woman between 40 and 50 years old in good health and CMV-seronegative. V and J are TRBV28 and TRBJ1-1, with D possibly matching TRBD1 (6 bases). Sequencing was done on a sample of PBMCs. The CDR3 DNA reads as TGTGCCAGCAGTTTATTTGGACAGTTTGAAGCTTTCTTT. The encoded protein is CASSLFGQFEAFF.